This TCR beta chain appears in the sequencing data of a study of post-analysis software for immune sequencing data. General observations from the study: Samples made in the same batch grouped tightly together by F measure. Among roughly five TRBV segments more frequent in patients than controls were TRBV5-6, TRBV5-1 and TRBV20-1.

About this clonotype: Its specificity is not known.

Unique molecular identifiers were carried by the TCR beta cDNA libraries. Each CDR3 protein is one row after TCRdb ran MiXCR on the PCR reads. The table lists hundreds of thousands of distinct CDR3 sequences, 44% of them singletons. There are 14 residues in the CDR3. After removal of 9 bases from V and 4 bases from J, the junction contained 6 bases not matched to a gene. The sample taken for sequencing was blood. The clonotype comes from a girl aged 10 to 17 with multiple sclerosis. The chain carries TRBV12-3 or TRBV12-4 and TRBJ2-1; 10 bases match TRBD2. The DNA of the CDR3 is TGTGCCAGTACGGGGACTAGCGCATACAATGAGCAGTTCTTC. Translated, it gives CASTGTSAYNEQFF.